What follows are 2 T cell receptor beta chains derived from one specimen sequenced in a study of technical replicates of blood from several donors. Measured with immunoSEQ multiplex PCR; TCRdb has only the in-frame clones, and not every one. The sample has 55,000 to 60,000 clones, about 94% seen once; the top ten hold roughly 4.3%. The sequencing input was PBMCs. The source is a human donor in good health. Some clones in this sample may be carry-over from other donors' samples.

This clone was observed a single time. The V and J genes are TRBV6-6 and TRBJ2-1; D might be TRBD2 (7 bases). Looked up from germline, CDR1 is MNHNY and CDR2 is SVGAGI (reference sequence). The CDR3 sequence is 14 residues long. The germline V and J ends were trimmed by 2 bases and 9 bases, with 14 bases remaining between them. CDR3 residues: CASSYVRGAGEQFF. In nucleotides, the CDR3 is TGTGCCAGCAGTTACGTCCGGGGGGCGGGTGAGCAGTTCTTC.

The rearrangement links TRBV5-1 to TRBJ2-7, with TRBD1 identical over 8 bases. The trim removed 0 bases at V and 3 bases at J, leaving 2 bases unmatched. The CDR3 is 14 amino acids. Germline values: CDR1 SGHRS, CDR2 YFSETQ. CDR3 protein: CASSLGGTGYEQYF. The CDR3 DNA reads TGCGCCAGCAGCTTGGGGGGGACAGGCTACGAGCAGTACTTC. The whole variable domain, remainder taken from reference TRBV5-1 and TRBJ2-7, is KAGVTQTPRYLIKTRGQQVTLSCSPISGHRSVSWYQQTPGQGLQFLFEYFSETQRNKGNFPGRFSGRQFSNSRSEMNVSTLELGDSALYLCASSLGGTGYEQYFGPGTRLTVT.